This T cell receptor delta chain originates from a study of Vδ1+ human thymocytes. Study-wide results and caveats: Thymic TRG and TRD repertoires appeared highly polyclonal, with Gaussian CDR3 length distributions. Around 18% of thymic delta-chain sequences were Vdelta2, with few Vdelta3, unlike blood Vdelta1+ controls.

The germline CDR1 and CDR2 sequences are TSWWSYY and QGS. This CDR3 contains 22 residues. Unmatched junction bases numbered 20, after V lost 3 bases and J lost 0 bases. Comment on this clone: Its matching antigen is unknown.

The template was reverse-transcribed extracted RNA. The CDR3 regions were amplified by multiplex PCR from V-gene primers to a constant-region primer. TCRdb reanalysed the multiplex PCR reads with CATT. The table includes over 45,000 delta-chain clones, 15% detected once. Between about 96% and 99.6% of sorted thymocytes were Vdelta1+. The sample was Vdelta1+ gamma-delta thymocytes from the thymus. Subset specified: FACS-sorted CD3+ TCRalphabeta- TCRVdelta1+ TCRVdelta2- thymocytes. The sequence was collected from a boy younger than two who had congenital heart surgery. The V and J genes are TRDV1 and TRDJ1, with 12 bases aligning to TRDD3. CDR3 loop: CALGDASYPDFTGGYYTDKLIF. The CDR3 nucleotides are TGTGCTCTTGGGGACGCTTCCTACCCCGATTTTACTGGGGGATACTACACCGATAAACTCATCTTT.